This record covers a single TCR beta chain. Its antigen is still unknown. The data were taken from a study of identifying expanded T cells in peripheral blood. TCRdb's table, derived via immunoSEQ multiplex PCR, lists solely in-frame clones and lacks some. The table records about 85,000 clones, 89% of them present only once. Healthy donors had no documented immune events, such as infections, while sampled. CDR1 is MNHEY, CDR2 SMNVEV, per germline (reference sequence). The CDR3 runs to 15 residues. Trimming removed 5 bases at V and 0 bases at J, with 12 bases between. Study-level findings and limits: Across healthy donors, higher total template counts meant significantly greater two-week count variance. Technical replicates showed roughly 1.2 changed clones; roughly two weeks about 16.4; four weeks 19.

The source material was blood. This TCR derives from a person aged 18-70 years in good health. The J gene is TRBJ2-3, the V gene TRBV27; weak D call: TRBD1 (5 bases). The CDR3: CASSGLDMSTDTQYF. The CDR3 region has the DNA TGTGCCAGCAGTGGATTGGACATGAGCACAGATACGCAGTATTTT.